This T cell receptor beta chain was captured in a study of response to subunit inactivated influenza vaccine. Study conclusions and caveats: It was the authors' suggestion that each seasonal influenza vaccination recruits few new T cells.

On this clonotype itself: What it recognizes is unknown.

TCRdb reprocessed the RT-PCR reads with MiXCR, giving one entry per CDR3 protein. In the table there are about half a million distinct CDR3 sequences, roughly 9.8% of which are singletons. The material was PBMCs from blood, obtained about 40 days after vaccination. The sequence was obtained from a man aged 50 or older who received an inactivated influenza vaccine.

CDR3 sequence: CASSSGTGARNSPLHF. The CDR3 coding sequence is TGCGCCAGCAGCTCAGGGACAGGGGCGAGAAATTCACCCCTCCACTTT. This chain connects TRBV5-1 to TRBJ1-6; TRBD1 aligns across 10 bases. From germline, CDR1 is SGHRS and CDR2 YFSETQ. The CDR3 totals 16 residues. The V and J ends lost 3 bases and 7 bases, in that order; junction bases with no gene match: 7.